Each of the 29 T cell receptor beta chains below was sequenced from the same sample in a study of identical twins. TCRdb recomputed calls from the 5' RACE reads with MiXCR, one row per CDR3 protein. The sample lists under 350,000 distinct CDR3 sequences, 8.5% to 9.5% occurring once. The data also belong to a second study, concerning yellow fever vaccine responses in identical twins.

Sequencing was done on a sample of CD8+ T cells sorted from blood. The source is a woman in her late teens or twenties in good health.

This chain connects TRBV5-6 to TRBJ2-1, with D possibly called TRBD1 or TRBD2 (5 bases each). CDR1 and CDR2 (germline): SGHDT, YYEEEE. The CDR3 contains 17 residues. V was pared by 4 bases and J by 0 bases, with 17 bases between. CDR3 nucleotide sequence: TGTGCCAGCAGCCAATGGGACGGAGAAATCTCCTACAATGAGCAGTTCTTC. This translates into CASSQWDGEISYNEQFF. The variable domain in full, completed from reference TRBV5-6 and TRBJ2-1, reads DAGVTQSPTHLIKTRGQQVTLRCSPKSGHDTVSWYQQALGQGPQFIFQYYEEEERQRGNFPDRFSGHQFPNYSSELNVNALLLGDSALYLCASSQWDGEISYNEQFFGPGTRLTVL.

A few counts support this clonotype. The chain links TRBV18 to TRBJ2-7, with TRBD1 matching over 9 bases. V gave up 8 bases and J gave up 1 base; unmatched junction bases: 6. This CDR3 has 14 amino acids. In germline, CDR1 is KGHSH, CDR2 LQKENI. The CDR3 reads CASQDRGPSYEQYF. CDR3 in DNA: TGTGCCAGCCAGGACAGGGGACCTTCCTACGAGCAGTACTTC.

This clonotype was observed many times. The rearrangement links TRBV12-3 or TRBV12-4 to TRBJ1-5; the match to TRBD1 covers 9 bases. The V and J ends lost 4 bases and 6 bases, in that order; junction bases with no gene match: 7. This CDR3 region has 15 residues. The CDR3 sequence: CASSSGTGLIQPQHF. DNA for the CDR3: TGTGCCAGCAGTTCTGGGACAGGGCTTATTCAGCCCCAGCATTTT.

The chain combines TRBV20-1 with TRBJ2-7; D is perhaps TRBD1 or TRBD2 (7 bases each). Germline V gene lookup returns CDR1 DFQATT and CDR2 SNEGSKA (reference sequence). V lost 2 bases to trimming and J lost 6 bases, with 11 bases between them. This CDR3 has 12 residues. The CDR3 region is CSARSGTVEQYF. The CDR3 bases are TGCAGTGCTAGAAGCGGGACAGTCGAGCAGTACTTC.

This chain joins TRBV5-6 and TRBJ2-3; D call uncertain. The V and J ends lost 4 bases and 6 bases respectively, with 15 bases between them. This CDR3 contains 14 residues. Germline-derived CDR1 and CDR2 are SGHDT and YYEEEE. CDR3: CASSTRIAGDTQYF. CDR3 coding DNA: TGTGCCAGCAGCACCCGGATTGCCGGGGATACGCAGTATTTT.

In this sample, this clonotype turned up a few times. The genes are TRBV7-3 and TRBJ2-7; D unclear. The CDR3 is made up of 13 amino acids. The V gene lost 2 bases and the J gene lost 7 bases, with 12 bases spanning the gap. Germline CDR1 reads SGHTA; CDR2 reads FQGTGA. CDR3 protein: CASSLYNDREQYF. DNA for the CDR3: TGTGCCAGCAGCTTATACAACGACCGGGAGCAGTACTTC.

This clonotype has a count of ten or more. V is TRBV9 and J is TRBJ2-6, with no clear D. CDR3 length equals 15 residues. The ends were cut back, 0 bases at V and 1 base at J, with 5 bases in the middle. CDR1 is SGDLS and CDR2 is YYNGEE in the germline V gene. The CDR3 DNA is TGTGCCAGCAGCGTAGAGGGTTCTGGGGCCAACGTCCTGACTTTC. Translation gives CASSVEGSGANVLTF.

This clonotype has a count of ten or more. The CDR3 region is CASRGIQYEQYF. As DNA, the CDR3 is TGTGCCAGCAGGGGGATTCAGTACGAGCAGTACTTC. The rearrangement links TRBV25-1 to TRBJ2-7, with D hard to call. CDR1 is MGHDK and CDR2 is SYGVNS in the germline V gene. V shed 6 bases and J shed 4 bases, with 10 bases lying between them. CDR3 length equals 12 residues.

This clonotype was seen a handful of times. The rearrangement joins TRBV4-3 to TRBJ2-7, with a possible D match to TRBD2 (7 bases). V lost 0 bases, J lost 1 base, and 19 bases lay in between. The CDR3 spans 18 residues. Per germline, CDR1 LGHNA and CDR2 YSLEER. CDR3 DNA: TGCGCCAGCAGCCAAGATTGGGGGGGGGGCATTAATTCCTACGAGCAGTACTTC. This encodes CASSQDWGGGINSYEQYF.

This clonotype was seen ten or more times. V usage is TRBV5-1 and J usage is TRBJ1-1; TRBD1 might be the D (5 bases). Germline CDR1 reads SGHRS; CDR2 reads YFSETQ. Trimming removed 0 bases from V and 4 bases from J, with 13 bases in between. CDR3 length equals 15 residues. CDR3 loop: CASSLVWGGSTEAFF. CDR3 nucleotides: TGCGCCAGCAGCTTGGTATGGGGCGGAAGCACTGAAGCTTTCTTT.

This clonotype has only a few counts. V usage is TRBV11-1 and J usage is TRBJ2-7; TRBD2 matches at 14 bases. CDR1 is SGHAT and CDR2 is FQDESV in the germline V gene (reference sequence). This CDR3 spans 18 amino acids. V shed 4 bases and J 0 bases; nucleotides not matched to a gene: 8. CDR3 in amino acids: CASSSRLAGGPISYEQYF. The CDR3 DNA reads as TGTGCCAGCAGCTCGCGACTAGCGGGGGGGCCCATCTCCTACGAGCAGTACTTC.

This clonotype appeared many times. The genes are TRBV4-2 and TRBJ2-5, with TRBD1 matching 8 bases. This CDR3 has 16 residues. Germline assignment: CDR1 LGHNA and CDR2 YNFKEQ. V trimming: 1 base; J trimming: 5 bases; junction bases outside the gene matches: 9. CDR3 coding DNA: TGTGCCAGCAGCCAAGGAACTAGCCCAGGGGGCGAGACCCAGTACTTC. It specifies CASSQGTSPGGETQYF.

This clonotype has ten or more counts. The rearrangement uses TRBV29-1 and TRBJ2-2, with D perhaps matching TRBD1 (6 bases). CDR3 length equals 13 residues. CDR1 is SQVTM and CDR2 is ANQGSEA in the germline V gene. This chain's CDR3 is CSVNRENTGELFF. The CDR3 bases are TGCAGTGTCAACAGGGAGAACACCGGGGAGCTGTTTTTT.

This clonotype was seen ten or more times. The chain recombines TRBV29-1 with TRBJ2-1, with 11 bases that match TRBD2. CDR3 length: 18 amino acids. Germline CDR1 is SQVTM and CDR2 is ANQGSEA. Trimming removed 3 bases from V and 4 bases from J; junction bases left unmatched: 14. The CDR3 DNA is TGCAGCGTTGAGGGGACAGGTGGGACTAGCGGTTTTTACAATGAGCAGTTCTTC. The encoded protein is CSVEGTGGTSGFYNEQFF.

This clonotype was seen more than once but under ten times. V gene TRBV20-1 combines with J gene TRBJ2-3, with D perhaps assigned TRBD1 or TRBD2 (5 bases each). V was trimmed by 0 bases and J by 11 bases, leaving 21 bases between them. CDR3 length equals 15 residues. Germline V gene sequence: CDR1 DFQATT, CDR2 SNEGSKA (reference sequence). The CDR3 spells CSARDPWDPERRQYF. The CDR3 coding sequence is TGCAGTGCTAGAGATCCTTGGGACCCCGAAAGGAGGCAGTATTTT.

V gene TRBV5-1 combines with J gene TRBJ2-5; TRBD2 is a possible D gene (6 bases). The V gene's germline CDR1 is SGHRS and CDR2 YFSETQ. Deletions cut 4 bases from V and 1 base from J, with 23 bases between. The CDR3 runs to 18 residues. The CDR3 bases are TGCGCCAGCAGCGGGGGACTTTACGGCTTACTCCCCCAAGAGACCCAGTACTTC. It yields the protein CASSGGLYGLLPQETQYF.

This clonotype was detected ten times or more. The J gene is TRBJ2-7, the V gene TRBV28; D gene unclear. V shed 3 bases and J shed 6 bases, with 6 bases lying between them. The CDR3 is 11 amino acids. Germline CDR1 is MDHEN and CDR2 is SYDVKM. CDR3 amino acids: CASSFEVEQYF. CDR3 nucleotide sequence: TGTGCCAGCAGTTTCGAGGTCGAGCAGTACTTC.

In this sample, this clonotype turned up a few times. The genes are TRBV28 and TRBJ2-7; TRBD2 matches at 7 bases. This CDR3 is 15 amino acids long. Trimming cost V 5 bases and J 5 bases; bases outside gene matches: 12. Germline-derived CDR1 and CDR2 are MDHEN and SYDVKM. The CDR3 region is CASSLSRGDLNEQYF. The CDR3 DNA is TGTGCCAGCAGTCTTTCCCGGGGGGATCTAAACGAGCAGTACTTC.

This rearrangement joins TRBV4-3 to TRBJ1-6; 11 nucleotides match TRBD1. The CDR3 extends over 16 amino acids. From germline, CDR1 is LGHNA and CDR2 YSLEER. V shed 4 bases and J 9 bases; nucleotides not matched to a gene: 8. The chain's CDR3 is CASSPTRDRGSSPLHF. The CDR3 nucleotides are TGCGCCAGCAGCCCAACTCGGGACAGGGGGAGTTCACCCCTCCACTTT.

This clonotype was counted ten times or more. V usage is TRBV20-1 and J usage is TRBJ2-3, with D unclear. Trimming stripped 3 bases from V and 6 bases from J, with 13 bases between. CDR3 size: 13 residues. Per germline, CDR1 DFQATT and CDR2 SNEGSKA (reference sequence). The CDR3 DNA reads TGCAGTGCTAGGGAATCTCCCTTGGATACGCAGTATTTT. It codes for CSARESPLDTQYF.

At least ten counts were recorded for this clonotype. The chain employs TRBV20-1 and TRBJ2-7, with 11 bases identical to TRBD2. V shed 4 bases, J shed 4 bases, and the junction held 6 bases outside the gene matches. The CDR3 spans 14 residues. Per the germline V gene, CDR1 is DFQATT and CDR2 is SNEGSKA (reference sequence). The CDR3 loop reads CSAKGLADLYEQYF. The CDR3 DNA reads as TGCAGTGCTAAGGGACTAGCGGACTTATACGAGCAGTACTTC.

In its sample, this clonotype was seen many times. The chain joins TRBV6-2 or TRBV6-3 to TRBJ2-6; TRBD1 matches at 7 bases. There are 15 residues in the CDR3. V trimming: 5 bases; J trimming: 0 bases; junction bases outside the gene matches: 1. Germline assignment: CDR1 MNHEY and CDR2 SVGEGT. CDR3 coding DNA: TGTGCCAGCAGTACAGGGGACTCTGGGGCCAACGTCCTGACTTTC. This translates into CASSTGDSGANVLTF.

This clonotype has a count of ten or more. The chain uses TRBV3-1 and TRBJ2-1; 9 positions agree with TRBD1. Germline V gene sequence: CDR1 LGHDT, CDR2 YNNKEL (reference sequence). Trimming cost V 5 bases and J 12 bases; bases outside gene matches: 11. This CDR3 comprises 14 residues. CDR3 in amino acids: CASSNRDRELGQFF. Here the CDR3 DNA reads TGTGCCAGCAGCAACCGGGACAGGGAGCTAGGGCAGTTCTTC.

In its sample, this clonotype was seen many times. The gene calls are TRBV4-3 and TRBJ1-2; D perhaps matches TRBD1 (6 bases). V lost 0 bases and J lost 2, with 10 bases in between. Germline V gives CDR1 LGHNA, CDR2 YSLEER. The CDR3 contains 15 residues. The CDR3 DNA is TGCGCCAGCAGCCAAGATCCTCAGGGGAACTATGGCTACACCTTC. Its translation: CASSQDPQGNYGYTF.

V is TRBV29-1 and J is TRBJ2-6; 7 nucleotides align to TRBD2. The CDR3 totals 16 residues. V shed 3 bases and J 0 bases; nucleotides not matched to a gene: 5. Germline-derived CDR1 and CDR2 are SQVTM and ANQGSEA. The CDR3 region is CSVEGRGASGANVLTF. CDR3 bases: TGCAGCGTTGAGGGGAGGGGTGCCTCTGGGGCCAACGTCCTGACTTTC.

This clonotype was picked up a small number of times. This chain uses TRBV3-1 with TRBJ2-5, with 8 bases matching TRBD2. The junction had 9 bases not matched to a gene; V was cut back by 4 bases and J by 5 bases. Germline values: CDR1 LGHDT, CDR2 YNNKEL (reference sequence). The CDR3 runs to 15 residues. The DNA of the CDR3 is TGTGCCAGCAGCCCTTACCGAGCGGGGGAGGAGACCCAGTACTTC. Its protein product is CASSPYRAGEETQYF.

In this sample, this clonotype turned up many times. This sequence joins TRBV2 and TRBJ1-2, with 8 bases matching TRBD1. Germline trimming cut 8 bases from V and 5 bases from J; bases unmatched to any gene: 16. This CDR3 has 16 residues. CDR1 is SNHLY, CDR2 FYNNEI, per germline. The CDR3 is CASPGPRGREFYGYTF. The DNA for the CDR3 is TGTGCCAGCCCGGGGCCCAGGGGGCGCGAGTTTTATGGCTACACCTTC.

This clonotype has only a few counts. The V gene is TRBV16, the J gene TRBJ1-1, with a possible D match to TRBD1 (5 bases). Trimming stripped 4 bases from V and 8 bases from J, with 17 bases between. CDR3 length: 14 amino acids. Looked up from germline, CDR1 is KGHSY and CDR2 is FQNENV. The CDR3 is CASSRLGPSVEAFF. CDR3 bases: TGTGCCAGCAGCCGATTGGGACCCTCTGTAGAAGCTTTCTTT.

The J gene is TRBJ2-7, the V gene TRBV27; TRBD2 aligns across 9 bases. CDR1 and CDR2 from the germline V gene are MNHEY and SMNVEV (reference sequence). V shed 2 bases, J shed 7 bases, and the junction held 3 bases outside the gene matches. CDR3 size: 13 residues. The CDR3 is CASSLTLAGEQYF. The CDR3 DNA reads as TGTGCCAGCAGTTTAACGCTAGCGGGGGAGCAGTACTTC.